Reported below is one T cell receptor (beta chain). The sample is drawn from a study of blood T cell repertoires in COVID-19. Study summary: The samples span acute and convalescent COVID-19 from the United States, Italy and Spain. The analysed material was cDNA or gDNA that came from T cells, B-cell-depleted T cells, or PBMCs.

In the original workflow: Nucleated cell number was recorded as an estimate derived from reference gene primer amplification. Sequencing was performed with immunoSEQ multiplex PCR; in TCRdb, only in-frame clones are kept and a portion is missing. V and J calls and clone size are given by that table; D and trimming were obtained from the DNA. Of some 200,000 clones listed, 80% to 85% are singletons. Looked up from germline, CDR1 is LNHDA and CDR2 is SQIVND (reference sequence). The V end was cut by 2 bases, the J end by 1 base, with 12 bases between. The CDR3 consists of 16 residues. The specimen sequenced was peripheral blood. This chain uses TRBV19 with TRBJ1-5; D unresolved. The TCR sequence derives from a human donor with acute or convalescent COVID-19. The donor label of this sample is uncertain. The CDR3 loop reads CASSIWRQSSNQPQHF. As DNA, the CDR3 is TGTGCCAGTAGTATATGGAGGCAGTCAAGCAATCAGCCCCAGCATTTT.